This T cell receptor beta chain was sequenced during a study of cytomegalovirus exposure and HLA in healthy donors. Germline V gene lookup returns CDR1 SGHAT and CDR2 FQNNGV. Trimming cost V 4 bases and J 4 bases; bases outside gene matches: 4. The CDR3 runs to 15 residues. PCR used 60 Vbeta primers and 13 Jbeta primers. Assay used: immunoSEQ multiplex PCR; TCRdb lists only in-frame clones, some missing. This table holds approximately 110,000 clones, 82% found once. Sequenced material: PBMCs. The clonotype originates from a woman in her late teens or twenties in good health and CMV-seronegative. This chain joins TRBV11-2 and TRBJ1-5; TRBD1 matches 10 bases. This CDR3 reads CASSSGQGMNQPQHF. The CDR3 DNA follows: TGTGCCAGCAGCTCGGGACAGGGGATGAATCAGCCCCAGCATTTT.